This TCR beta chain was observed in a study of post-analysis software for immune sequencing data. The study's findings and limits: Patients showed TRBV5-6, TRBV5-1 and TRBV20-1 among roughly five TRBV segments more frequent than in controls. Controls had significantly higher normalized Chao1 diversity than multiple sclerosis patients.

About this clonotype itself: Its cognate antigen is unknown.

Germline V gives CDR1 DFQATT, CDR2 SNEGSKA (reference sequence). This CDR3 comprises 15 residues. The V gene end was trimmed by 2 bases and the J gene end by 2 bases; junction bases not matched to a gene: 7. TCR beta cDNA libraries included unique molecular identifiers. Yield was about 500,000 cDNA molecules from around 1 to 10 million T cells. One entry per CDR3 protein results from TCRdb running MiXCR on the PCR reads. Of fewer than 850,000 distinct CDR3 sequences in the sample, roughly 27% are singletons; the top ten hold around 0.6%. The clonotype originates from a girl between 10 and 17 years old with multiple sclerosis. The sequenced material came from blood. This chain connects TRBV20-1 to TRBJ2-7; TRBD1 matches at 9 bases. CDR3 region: CSARSGTGITYEQYF. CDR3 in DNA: TGCAGTGCTAGAAGTGGGACAGGGATTACCTACGAGCAGTACTTC.